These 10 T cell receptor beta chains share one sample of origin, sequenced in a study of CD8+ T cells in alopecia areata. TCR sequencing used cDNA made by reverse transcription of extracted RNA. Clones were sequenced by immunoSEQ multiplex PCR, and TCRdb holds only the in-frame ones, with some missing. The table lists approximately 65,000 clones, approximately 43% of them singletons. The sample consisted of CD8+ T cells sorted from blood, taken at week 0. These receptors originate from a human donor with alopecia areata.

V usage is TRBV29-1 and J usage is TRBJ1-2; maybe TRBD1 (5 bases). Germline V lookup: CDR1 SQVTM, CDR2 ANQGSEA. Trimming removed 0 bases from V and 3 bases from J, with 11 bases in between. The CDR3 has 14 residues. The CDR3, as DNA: TGCAGCGTTGAAGAGGTCGGGGCCGACTATGGCTACACCTTC. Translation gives CSVEEVGADYGYTF.

CDR3 bases: TGTGCCAGCAGTTCCCCAGGGATCGGTCAGCCCCAGCATTTT. Translation gives CASSSPGIGQPQHF. The chain couples TRBV27 to TRBJ1-5; maybe TRBD1 (5 bases). V lost 4 bases and J 6 bases, leaving 13 bases between the germline ends. CDR3 length: 14 residues. Germline CDR1 MNHEY, CDR2 SMNVEV (reference sequence).

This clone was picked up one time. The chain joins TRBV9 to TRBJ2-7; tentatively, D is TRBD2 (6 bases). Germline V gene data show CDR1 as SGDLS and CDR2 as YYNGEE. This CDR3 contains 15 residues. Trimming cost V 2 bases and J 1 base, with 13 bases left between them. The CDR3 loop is CASSVGLASSYEQYF. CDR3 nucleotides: TGTGCCAGCAGCGTCGGGCTAGCGAGTTCCTACGAGCAGTACTTC.

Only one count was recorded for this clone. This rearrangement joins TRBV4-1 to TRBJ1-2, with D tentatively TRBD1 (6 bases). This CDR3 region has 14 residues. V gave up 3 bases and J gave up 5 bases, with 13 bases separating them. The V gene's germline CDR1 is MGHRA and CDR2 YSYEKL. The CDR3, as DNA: TGCGCCAGCAGCCAGAAACAGGGACGATATGGCTACACCTTC. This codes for CASSQKQGRYGYTF.

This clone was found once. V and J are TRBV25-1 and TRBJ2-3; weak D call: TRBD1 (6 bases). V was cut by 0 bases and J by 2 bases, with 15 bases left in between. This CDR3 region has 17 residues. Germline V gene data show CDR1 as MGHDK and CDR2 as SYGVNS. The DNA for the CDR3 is TGTGCCAGCAGTGAATATCCACGGACAGCAAACACAGATACGCAGTATTTT. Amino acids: CASSEYPRTANTDTQYF.

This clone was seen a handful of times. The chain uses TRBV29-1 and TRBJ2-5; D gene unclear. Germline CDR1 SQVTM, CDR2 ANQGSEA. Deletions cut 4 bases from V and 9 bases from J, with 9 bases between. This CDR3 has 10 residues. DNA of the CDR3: TGCAGCGTTGTTCTGGAGTCCCAGTACTTC. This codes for CSVVLESQYF.

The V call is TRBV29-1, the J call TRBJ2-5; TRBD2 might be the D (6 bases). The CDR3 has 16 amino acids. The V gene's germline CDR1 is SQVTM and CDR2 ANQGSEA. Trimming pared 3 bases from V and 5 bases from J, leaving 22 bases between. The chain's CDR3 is CSVEGGTTIPGETQYF. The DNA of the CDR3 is TGCAGCGTTGAGGGCGGGACGACCATTCCCGGGGAGACCCAGTACTTC.

The CDR3 DNA sequence: TGTGCCAGCAGTTGGGACGGGGCCGCGTACGAGCAGTACTTC. This codes for CASSWDGAAYEQYF. This chain connects TRBV27 to TRBJ2-7; D may correspond to TRBD1 or TRBD2 (5 bases each). V dropped 4 bases and J dropped 4 bases, with 14 bases sitting between them. CDR1 is MNHEY and CDR2 is SMNVEV in the germline V gene (reference sequence). This CDR3 is built from 14 residues.

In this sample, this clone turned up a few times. The DNA for the CDR3 is TGTGCCAGCAGCGCCCGGGACAGGGGAACTAATGAAAAACTGTTTTTT. Its translation: CASSARDRGTNEKLFF. This chain uses TRBV7-3 with TRBJ1-4; TRBD1 aligns across 10 bases. Trimming took 5 bases from V and 1 from J; bases not matched to a gene: 4. CDR1 is SGHTA, CDR2 FQGTGA, per germline. The CDR3 covers 16 residues.

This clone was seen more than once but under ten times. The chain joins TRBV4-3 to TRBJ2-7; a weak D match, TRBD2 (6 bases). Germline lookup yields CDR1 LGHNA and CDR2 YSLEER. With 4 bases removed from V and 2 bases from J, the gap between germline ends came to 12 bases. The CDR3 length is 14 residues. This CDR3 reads CASSPSPGAYEQYF. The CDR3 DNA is TGCGCCAGCAGCCCCTCTCCGGGGGCCTACGAGCAGTACTTC.